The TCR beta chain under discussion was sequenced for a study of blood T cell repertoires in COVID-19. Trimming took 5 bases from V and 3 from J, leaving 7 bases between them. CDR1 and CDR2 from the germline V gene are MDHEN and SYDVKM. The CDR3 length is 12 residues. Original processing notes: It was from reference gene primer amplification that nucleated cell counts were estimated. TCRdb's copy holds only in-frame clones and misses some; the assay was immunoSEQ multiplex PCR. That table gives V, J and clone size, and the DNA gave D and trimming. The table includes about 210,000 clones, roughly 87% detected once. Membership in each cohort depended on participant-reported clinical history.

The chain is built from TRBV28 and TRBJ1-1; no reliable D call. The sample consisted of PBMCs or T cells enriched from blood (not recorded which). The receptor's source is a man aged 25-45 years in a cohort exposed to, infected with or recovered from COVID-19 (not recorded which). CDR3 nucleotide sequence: TGTGCCAGCAGTCTAGCCTACACTGAAGCTTTCTTT. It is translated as CASSLAYTEAFF.